What follows are 32 T cell receptor beta chains derived from one specimen sequenced in a study of cytomegalovirus exposure and HLA in healthy donors. The PCR employed 60 Vbeta primers together with 13 Jbeta primers. Sequencing used immunoSEQ multiplex PCR; TCRdb keeps in-frame clones, though not all of them. The sample gives 160,000 or so clones, approximately 83% of which show up once; over 1.5% is in the top ten. Sequencing was carried out using PBMCs. The receptors were sampled from a woman aged 18 to 35 in good health and CMV-seronegative.

Remarks on this clone: This specimen includes other DNA sequences encoding the same CDR3. The chain is built from TRBV30 and TRBJ1-5; D is uncertain. The length of the CDR3 is 13 residues. With 2 bases removed from V and 1 base from J, the gap between germline ends came to 6 bases. Germline assignment: CDR1 GTSNPN and CDR2 SVGIG (reference sequence). Written as DNA, the CDR3 is TGTGCCTGGAGTATCAGGAGCAATCAGCCCCAGCATTTT. It codes for CAWSIRSNQPQHF.

In this sample, this clone turned up a few times. The chain couples TRBV25-1 to TRBJ1-1; no firm D call. The germline V gene encodes CDR1 MGHDK and CDR2 SYGVNS. V dropped 6 bases and J dropped 0 bases, with 11 bases sitting between them. This CDR3 contains 14 residues. The CDR3 region is CASRSQTMNTEAFF. Written as DNA, the CDR3 is TGTGCCAGCAGATCACAGACCATGAACACTGAAGCTTTCTTT.

This chain joins TRBV27 and TRBJ1-2, with 8 bases lining up with TRBD1. Germline loops: CDR1 MNHEY, CDR2 SMNVEV (reference sequence). The trim removed 3 bases at V and 4 bases at J, leaving 1 base unmatched. The CDR3 is made up of 13 amino acids. The CDR3 nucleotides are TGTGCCAGCAGTTTGACAGGGGCCTATGGCTACACCTTC. It encodes CASSLTGAYGYTF.

This clone occurred once. The V and J genes are TRBV9 and TRBJ2-3; D gene uncertain. Germline values: CDR1 SGDLS, CDR2 YYNGEE. The V end was cut by 0 bases, the J end by 6 bases, with 11 bases between. The CDR3 covers 14 residues. DNA of the CDR3: TGTGCCAGCAGCGTAGGATCGAAACGGGATACGCAGTATTTT. This sequence encodes CASSVGSKRDTQYF.

This chain joins TRBV28 and TRBJ2-7; 8 bases are a match to TRBD1. Germline values: CDR1 MDHEN, CDR2 SYDVKM. The CDR3 is 15 amino acids. J was trimmed by 0 bases and V by 2 bases; bases with no gene match: 3. In nucleotides, the CDR3 is TGTGCCAGCAGTTTACAGGGGGCCTACTCCTACGAGCAGTACTTC. Encoded protein: CASSLQGAYSYEQYF.

The chain employs TRBV5-1 and TRBJ2-5; the D gene is possibly TRBD2 (5 bases). The CDR3 sequence is 14 residues long. The V end lost 0 bases, the J end lost 6 bases, and 12 bases lay between the germline ends. CDR1 is SGHRS, CDR2 YFSETQ, per germline. The CDR3 loop is CASSLGSSRKTQYF. DNA for the CDR3: TGCGCCAGCAGCTTGGGTTCTAGCCGGAAGACCCAGTACTTC.

J is TRBJ1-5 and V is TRBV2; TRBD1 is a possible D gene (6 bases). Germline V lookup: CDR1 SNHLY, CDR2 FYNNEI. This CDR3 region has 15 residues. Trimming cost V 4 bases and J 2 bases, with 12 bases left between them. The CDR3 DNA reads TGTGCCAGCAGTGTGAGGGAGGGGGGCAATCAGCCCCAGCATTTT. This encodes CASSVREGGNQPQHF.

The rearrangement uses TRBV11-3 and TRBJ1-3; a weak D match, TRBD1 (5 bases). Germline V CDR1 and CDR2: SGHNT, YENEEA. The CDR3 contains 14 residues. V lost 2 bases, J lost 2 bases, and 7 bases lay in between. As DNA, the CDR3 is TGTGCCAGCAGCTTACGACAGCCTGGAAACACCATATATTTT. It encodes CASSLRQPGNTIYF.

The rearrangement joins TRBV6-1 to TRBJ1-2; 7 nucleotides match TRBD1. Germline CDR1 and CDR2: MNHNS and SASEGT. The CDR3 is made up of 13 amino acids. J lost 7 bases, V lost 7 bases, and 9 bases had no gene match. CDR3 nucleotides: TGTGCCAGCACCACAGGACAGGTATCTGGCTACACCTTC. It translates to CASTTGQVSGYTF.

The chain joins TRBV27 to TRBJ2-7, with D possibly being TRBD1 (7 bases). CDR1 and CDR2 (germline): MNHEY, SMNVEV (reference sequence). The CDR3 extends over 16 amino acids. Deletions cut 3 bases from V and 4 bases from J, with 19 bases between. CDR3 sequence (DNA): TGTGCCAGCAGTTTCGGGAGTCTTAGGGGGCTTTACGAGCAGTACTTC. Residues: CASSFGSLRGLYEQYF.

The table lists this clone with a few counts. The gene calls are TRBV25-1 and TRBJ1-1; tentative D call: TRBD1 (6 bases). The V end was cut by 6 bases, the J end by 6 bases, with 14 bases between. Germline assignment: CDR1 MGHDK and CDR2 SYGVNS. This CDR3 region has 13 residues. The CDR3 DNA sequence: TGTGCCAGCAGACAGGGCCCTACCTCTGAAGCTTTCTTT. Amino acids: CASRQGPTSEAFF.

This chain uses TRBV7-2 with TRBJ1-1; 8 nucleotides match TRBD1. Germline V gene data show CDR1 as SGHTA and CDR2 as FQGNSA. The CDR3 length is 14 residues. J lost 5 bases, V lost 2 bases, and 4 bases had no gene match. In DNA, the CDR3 is TGTGCCAGCAGCTTATCAGGGGGCAGGACTGAAGCTTTCTTT. Protein sequence: CASSLSGGRTEAFF.

CDR3 protein: CAWSGAGGATNYGYTF. DNA for the CDR3: TGTGCCTGGAGTGGGGCAGGGGGTGCCACTAACTATGGCTACACCTTC. The chain combines TRBV30 with TRBJ1-2; TRBD1 matches at 7 bases. The V gene's germline CDR1 is GTSNPN and CDR2 SVGIG (reference sequence). The V segment lost 1 base and the J segment 0 bases; nucleotides outside the gene matches: 8. CDR3 length: 16 amino acids.

The chain employs TRBV6-1 and TRBJ1-6, with 8 positions matching TRBD1. Trimming at V came to 7 bases and at J to 7 bases, leaving 3 bases not matched to a gene. The CDR3 runs 13 residues. CDR1 and CDR2 from the germline V gene are MNHNS and SASEGT. The CDR3 here is CASNDRGNSPLHF. The CDR3 DNA follows: TGTGCCAGCAACGACAGGGGAAATTCACCCCTCCACTTT.

About this clone: Other DNA sequences of this sample code for an identical CDR3. V is TRBV7-9 and J is TRBJ1-1, with D possibly matching TRBD1 (5 bases). The V gene lost 2 bases and the J gene lost 5 bases, with 9 bases spanning the gap. CDR1 and CDR2 (germline): SEHNR, FQNEAQ (reference sequence). This CDR3 comprises 13 residues. The CDR3 DNA follows: TGTGCCAGCAGCTTAAGGGGTGGGACTGAAGCTTTCTTT. It encodes CASSLRGGTEAFF.

The chain is built from TRBV28 and TRBJ1-5; 8 nucleotides line up with TRBD1. Germline V gives CDR1 MDHEN, CDR2 SYDVKM. CDR3 length equals 17 residues. Losses at the gene ends were 1 base for V and 0 bases for J; bases not matched to a gene: 5. CDR3 protein: CASSLYRGGHSNQPQHF. The CDR3 DNA follows: TGTGCCAGCAGTTTATACAGGGGGGGCCATAGCAATCAGCCCCAGCATTTT.

The chain recombines TRBV5-1 with TRBJ2-3, with 7 bases fitting TRBD2. The germline gives CDR1 SGHRS, CDR2 YFSETQ. The CDR3 runs 12 residues. V shed 6 bases and J 5 bases; nucleotides not matched to a gene: 3. DNA for the CDR3: TGCGCCAGCAACCCGGGAGGAGATACGCAGTATTTT. This codes for CASNPGGDTQYF.

This sequence joins TRBV29-1 and TRBJ1-2; D is uncertain. V lost 4 bases, J lost 7 bases, and 13 bases lay in between. The CDR3 runs to 12 residues. CDR1 is SQVTM and CDR2 is ANQGSEA in the germline V gene. CDR3 region: CSVVSGLGGYTF. For the CDR3, the DNA is TGCAGCGTTGTATCAGGCTTGGGTGGCTACACCTTC. The whole variable domain, remainder taken from reference TRBV29-1 and TRBJ1-2, is SAVISQKPSRDICQRGTSLTIQCQVDSQVTMMFWYRQQPGQSLTLIATANQGSEATYESGFVIDKFPISRPNLTFSTLTVSNMSPEDSSIYLCSVVSGLGGYTFGSGTRLTVV.

This chain links TRBV28 with TRBJ2-2, with 11 bases aligning to TRBD1. Germline V CDR1 and CDR2: MDHEN, SYDVKM. Unmatched junction bases numbered 2, after V lost 4 bases and J lost 4 bases. The CDR3 runs to 15 residues. The DNA of the CDR3 is TGTGCCAGCAGTTCGGGACAGGGGGTCACCGGGGAGCTGTTTTTT. This gives the protein CASSSGQGVTGELFF.

The chain carries TRBV5-4 and TRBJ2-5, with 10 bases fitting TRBD2. CDR1 and CDR2 (germline): SGHNT, YYREEE (reference sequence). Unmatched junction bases numbered 13, after V lost 3 bases and J lost 11 bases. This CDR3 is 15 amino acids long. The CDR3: CASSSLAGGIQEQYF. In DNA, the CDR3 is TGTGCCAGCAGCTCCTTAGCGGGGGGCATCCAGGAGCAGTACTTC.

This chain joins TRBV19 and TRBJ2-7; 8 bases match TRBD2. Germline V gene lookup returns CDR1 LNHDA and CDR2 SQIVND (reference sequence). CDR3 length: 13 amino acids. The J segment lost 4 bases and the V segment lost 8 bases, leaving 7 bases of the junction unmatched. CDR3 in DNA: TGTGCCAGTGGGGCAACTAGCGGATACGAGCAGTACTTC. Residues: CASGATSGYEQYF.

Only a few counts were recorded for this clone. The chain uses TRBV7-9 and TRBJ2-2, with 10 bases identical to TRBD1. Germline-derived CDR1 and CDR2 are SEHNR and FQNEAQ (reference sequence). This CDR3 comprises 14 residues. Trimming at V came to 8 bases and at J to 5 bases, leaving 5 bases not matched to a gene. The CDR3 DNA is TGTGCCAGCTCCGGGACAGGGGTGACCGGGGAGCTGTTTTTT. Translation gives CASSGTGVTGELFF.

The V and J genes are TRBV5-1 and TRBJ2-5, with TRBD2 matching 16 bases. This CDR3 comprises 16 residues. Germline trimming cut 4 bases from V and 3 bases from J; bases unmatched to any gene: 3. Germline V CDR1 and CDR2: SGHRS, YFSETQ. The CDR3 bases are TGCGCCAGCAGCCCCGGGACTAGCGGGGGGGAAGAGACCCAGTACTTC. It codes for CASSPGTSGGEETQYF. The whole variable domain, filled in from reference TRBV5-1 and TRBJ2-5, reads KAGVTQTPRYLIKTRGQQVTLSCSPISGHRSVSWYQQTPGQGLQFLFEYFSETQRNKGNFPGRFSGRQFSNSRSEMNVSTLELGDSALYLCASSPGTSGGEETQYFGPGTRLLVL.

The chain combines TRBV6-1 with TRBJ1-2; the match to TRBD1 covers 9 bases. CDR3 length: 14 residues. V trimming: 8 bases; J trimming: 4 bases; junction bases outside the gene matches: 8. Looked up from germline, CDR1 is MNHNS and CDR2 is SASEGT. CDR3 sequence reads: CASRSGQGFYGYTF. The CDR3 region has the DNA TGTGCCAGCCGCTCCGGACAGGGGTTCTATGGCTACACCTTC.

The genes are TRBV5-1 and TRBJ1-1; D remains unclear. Germline lookup yields CDR1 SGHRS and CDR2 YFSETQ. CDR3 size: 13 residues. The V end was cut by 7 bases, the J end by 1 base, with 11 bases between. The CDR3 region is CASRGGTNTEAFF. In DNA, the CDR3 is TGCGCCAGCCGCGGAGGAACGAACACTGAAGCTTTCTTT.

CDR3 sequence reads: CATITLSPRQATSYEQYF. The CDR3, as DNA: TGTGCCACCATAACTCTCTCCCCAAGACAGGCAACTTCCTACGAGCAGTACTTC. The chain employs TRBV19 and TRBJ2-7; a weak D match, TRBD1 (6 bases). The CDR3 runs 18 residues. Germline V gene lookup returns CDR1 LNHDA and CDR2 SQIVND (reference sequence). The germline V and J ends were trimmed by 10 bases and 1 base, with 29 bases remaining between them.

The chain joins TRBV18 to TRBJ2-5; D may be TRBD1 (6 bases). The J call may not be correct, given that the DNA end is closer to TRBJ2-7. The CDR3 extends over 14 amino acids. Germline V CDR1 and CDR2: KGHSH, LQKENI. CDR3 loop: CASSPFTGTNEQYF. The DNA for the CDR3 is TGTGCCAGCTCACCATTTACAGGGACCAACGAGCAGTACTTC.

The genes are TRBV9 and TRBJ2-5, with TRBD2 identical over 11 bases. Germline trimming cut 3 bases from V and 5 bases from J; bases unmatched to any gene: 9. Germline V gives CDR1 SGDLS, CDR2 YYNGEE. The CDR3 extends over 16 amino acids. The CDR3 region is CASSAALAGGGETQYF. CDR3 DNA sequence: TGTGCCAGCAGCGCAGCCCTAGCGGGGGGCGGTGAGACCCAGTACTTC.

The V gene is TRBV11-2, the J gene TRBJ2-2; 12 bases are a match to TRBD2. The germline V gene has CDR1 SGHAT and CDR2 FQNNGV. The trim removed 5 bases at V and 8 bases at J, leaving 6 bases unmatched. The CDR3 spans 15 residues. The CDR3, as DNA: TGTGCCAGCAGCAACCCTAGCGGGGGGGCAGGGGAGCTGTTTTTT. This gives the protein CASSNPSGGAGELFF.

V usage is TRBV18 and J usage is TRBJ1-1; 10 bases map to TRBD1. There are 15 residues in the CDR3. J was trimmed by 7 bases and V by 6 bases; bases with no gene match: 11. CDR1 and CDR2 from the germline V gene are KGHSH and LQKENI. The CDR3 bases are TGTGCCAGCTCGCCCGGGACAGGGGAAGTCGGTGAAGCTTTCTTT. As protein: CASSPGTGEVGEAFF. Full variable domain (outside the CDR3, taken from reference TRBV18 and TRBJ1-1): NAGVMQNPRHLVRRRGQEARLRCSPMKGHSHVYWYRQLPEEGLKFMVYLQKENIIDESGMPKERFSAEFPKEGPSILRIQQVVRGDSAAYFCASSPGTGEVGEAFFGQGTRLTVV.

This clone was picked up a small number of times. The V and J genes are TRBV27 and TRBJ1-2, with D hard to call. V was pared by 5 bases and J by 5 bases, with 12 bases between. In germline, CDR1 is MNHEY, CDR2 SMNVEV (reference sequence). The CDR3 spans 13 residues. CDR3 DNA: TGTGCCAGCAGTCCGCCTTCCGGGTATGGCTACACCTTC. As protein: CASSPPSGYGYTF.

V gene TRBV5-1 combines with J gene TRBJ2-7; D remains ambiguous. Germline CDR1 reads SGHRS; CDR2 reads YFSETQ. Deletions cut 5 bases from V and 0 bases from J, with 9 bases between. This CDR3 is 13 amino acids long. The CDR3 loop reads CASRVDSSYEQYF. In nucleotides, the CDR3 is TGCGCCAGCAGGGTCGATAGCTCCTACGAGCAGTACTTC.